Below are 12 T cell receptor beta chains sequenced from a single sample in a study of regulatory T cells in long-lasting Graves disease (dated by TCRdb to the early 2020s). Receptor libraries were prepared by multiplex PCR. TCRdb records Illumina HiSeq 4000 as the sequencer. TCR beta libraries were built with iRepertoire HTBI primers and Arm-PCR amplification of CDR3 regions. Clones were called with MiXCR by TCRdb after fastp trimmed the public reads at Q25, and only in-frame beta chains were retained. Entries that share a CDR3 protein sequence are merged under the most common genes and DNA. This sample comprises more than 400,000 distinct CDR3 sequences, over 15% of them detected only once. The ten top clones hold about 11% of the sample. The sample's time point label is to be understood as: newly diagnosed GD, antithyroid drugs for less than 3 months. For both TCR sequencing and RNA sequencing, RNA was extracted from PBMCs using TRIzol.

These data also formed part of another study, on T cells in Graves' hyperthyroidism and ophthalmopathy.

Material: peripheral blood mononuclear cells (PBMCs), obtained at new diagnosis, from a patient treated with antithyroid drugs. Receptors were obtained from a woman in her twenties or thirties with Graves disease. Donor details come from another sample of the same person, matched by shared clones.

This clonotype was recorded many times. The chain links TRBV3-1 to TRBJ1-2; D is possibly TRBD1 (5 bases). The V gene lost 0 bases and the J gene lost 1 base, with 12 bases spanning the gap. Germline CDR1 reads LGHDT; CDR2 reads YNNKEL (reference sequence). The CDR3 runs to 16 residues. CDR3 DNA: TGTGCCAGCAGCCAAGATCTCGGGGGAAGTAACTATGGCTACACCTTC. Translated: CASSQDLGGSNYGYTF.

This clonotype was found a few times. The V and J genes are TRBV6-2 or TRBV6-3 and TRBJ2-1; D may be TRBD1 or TRBD2 (6 bases each). Trimming removed 4 bases from V and 0 bases from J, with 19 bases in between. CDR3 length: 18 amino acids. Germline lookup yields CDR1 MNHEY and CDR2 SVGEGT. The CDR3 reads CASSLGGGPAGSYNEQFF. The CDR3 DNA reads TGTGCCAGCAGTTTAGGGGGAGGACCGGCGGGCTCCTACAATGAGCAGTTCTTC.

This clonotype was recorded many times. The genes are TRBV18 and TRBJ2-1; 7 bases are a match to TRBD2. Germline values: CDR1 KGHSH, CDR2 LQKENI. CDR3 length: 16 amino acids. With V trimmed by 3 bases and J by 0 bases, 5 bases remained unmatched. This CDR3 is CASSPFGGSSYNEQFF. In DNA, the CDR3 is TGTGCCAGCTCACCTTTTGGCGGGAGCTCCTACAATGAGCAGTTCTTC. Complete variable domain (other parts from reference TRBV18 and TRBJ2-1): NAGVMQNPRHLVRRRGQEARLRCSPMKGHSHVYWYRQLPEEGLKFMVYLQKENIIDESGMPKERFSAEFPKEGPSILRIQQVVRGDSAAYFCASSPFGGSSYNEQFFGPGTRLTVL.

Ten or more counts support this clonotype. This sequence joins TRBV27 and TRBJ2-3; D may correspond to TRBD1 or TRBD2 (5 bases each). From germline, CDR1 is MNHEY and CDR2 SMNVEV (reference sequence). The CDR3 has 18 amino acids. Trimming removed 1 base from V and 5 bases from J, with 22 bases in between. The CDR3 coding sequence is TGTGCCAGCAGTTTATGGGGACCGCTAGCAGAATTGGTAGATACGCAGTATTTT. As protein: CASSLWGPLAELVDTQYF.

This clonotype was observed many times. This chain joins TRBV11-2 and TRBJ2-1; the D gene could be TRBD1 or TRBD2 (5 bases each). The CDR3 covers 16 residues. With 6 bases removed from V and 4 bases from J, the gap between germline ends came to 19 bases. Germline CDR1 reads SGHAT; CDR2 reads FQNNGV. CDR3 amino acids: CASRSGRLAKYNEQFF. DNA for the CDR3: TGTGCCAGCAGATCAGGGCGGCTAGCCAAATACAATGAGCAGTTCTTC.

This clonotype was found once. It may be a read error: a sequence one base away is much more abundant. No conserved phenylalanine or tryptophan is present at the end of the CDR3, so a read error is the likely explanation. The chain is built from TRBV20-1 and TRBJ2-5; D call uncertain. Germline values: CDR1 DFQATT, CDR2 SNEGSKA (reference sequence). The CDR3 is made up of 16 amino acids. V was trimmed by 5 bases and J by 3 bases, leaving 22 bases between them. The CDR3 sequence is CSAPPPKERLKETQYS. Written as DNA, the CDR3 is TGCAGTGCTCCTCCTCCCAAAGAGAGGTTGAAAGAGACCCAGTACTCC.

In its sample, this clonotype was seen many times. This chain uses TRBV11-2 with TRBJ1-2; a weak D match, TRBD1 (5 bases). Germline loops: CDR1 SGHAT, CDR2 FQNNGV. The CDR3 covers 14 residues. With 4 bases removed from V and 7 bases from J, the gap between germline ends came to 16 bases. CDR3: CASSSLDRGGGYTF. The CDR3 nucleotides are TGTGCCAGCAGCTCTCTTGACCGGGGGGGTGGCTACACCTTC.

This clonotype was seen repeatedly, ten times or more. V is TRBV10-3 and J is TRBJ2-5; D not resolved. V was trimmed by 3 bases and J by 3 bases, leaving 17 bases between them. Germline loops: CDR1 ENHRY, CDR2 SYGVKD. The CDR3 contains 16 residues. This CDR3 is CAISDLGVGLEETQYF. CDR3 DNA sequence: TGTGCCATCAGTGATCTGGGTGTGGGGTTAGAAGAGACCCAGTACTTC.

In this sample, this clonotype turned up many times. The chain has TRBV19 and TRBJ1-2; TRBD1 matches 8 bases. This CDR3 region has 11 residues. The V gene end was trimmed by 10 bases and the J gene end by 8 bases; junction bases not matched to a gene: 6. CDR1 and CDR2 from the germline V gene are LNHDA and SQIVND (reference sequence). This CDR3 is CAIRTGQGYTF. In DNA form, the CDR3 reads TGTGCCATCAGGACAGGGCAAGGCTACACCTTC.

This clonotype showed up many times. The chain uses TRBV28 and TRBJ2-7; D not certain. CDR1 and CDR2 from the germline V gene are MDHEN and SYDVKM. The germline V and J ends were trimmed by 5 bases and 7 bases, with 9 bases remaining between them. CDR3 length equals 11 residues. The CDR3 DNA reads TGTGCCAGCAGTAATCTTTGGGAGCAGTACTTC. It specifies CASSNLWEQYF.

The sample holds many counts of this clonotype. The rearrangement uses TRBV7-9 and TRBJ2-7; 7 bases are a match to TRBD1. With 3 bases clipped from V and 3 bases from J, the junction kept 11 bases outside the gene matches. The CDR3 has 16 residues. Germline values: CDR1 SEHNR, CDR2 FQNEAQ (reference sequence). CDR3 loop: CASSLANTGVGYEQYF. The CDR3 coding sequence is TGTGCCAGCAGCTTGGCGAACACAGGGGTGGGCTACGAGCAGTACTTC.

This clonotype was detected many times. V gene TRBV11-1 combines with J gene TRBJ2-6, with D possibly matching TRBD2 (5 bases). Germline CDR1 and CDR2: SGHAT and FQDESV (reference sequence). The V end lost 7 bases, the J end lost 2 bases, and 12 bases lay between the germline ends. The CDR3 covers 15 residues. The CDR3 loop reads CASMPRVAGANVLTF. For the CDR3, the DNA is TGTGCCAGCATGCCGAGGGTCGCTGGGGCCAACGTCCTGACTTTC.